A single sample is the source of the 3 T cell receptor beta chains below, sequenced in a study of prognosis after radiotherapy for stage I lung cancer (dated by TCRdb to the early 2020s). TCRdb names Illumina HiSeq 3000 as the instrument used. Two rounds of multiplex PCR were used to amplify the TCR beta CDR3 region from genomic DNA. In the first PCR round, primers specific to each TRBV and TRBJ gene were used, and the primer sequences were filed in Chinese patent CN105087789A. Clones were called with MiXCR by TCRdb after fastp trimmed the public reads at Q25, and only in-frame beta chains were retained. Rows are combined by CDR3 protein, so each entry shows the most common genes and DNA. This sample holds fewer than 30,000 distinct CDR3 sequences; about half were observed only once. 15% of the sample belongs to the ten largest clones. This specimen consisted of PBMCs, obtained before or after stereotactic body radiation therapy (not recorded which). These receptors were taken from a donor over 45 with non-small cell lung cancer.

The chain carries TRBV7-2 and TRBJ1-1; no definite D call. This CDR3 has 15 amino acids. Trimming left V 0 bases short and J 5 bases short, with 13 bases between. Germline lookup yields CDR1 SGHTA and CDR2 FQGNSA. The DNA of the CDR3 is TGTGCCAGCAGCTTAGCGCGGGGTCTGGGGACTGAAGCTTTCTTT. Translation gives CASSLARGLGTEAFF.

This clonotype was picked up many times. This CDR3 reads CASRTGYNEQFF. DNA of the CDR3: TGTGCCAGCCGAACGGGATACAATGAGCAGTTCTTC. The chain couples TRBV7-9 to TRBJ2-1; tentatively, D is TRBD2 (5 bases). The CDR3 is made up of 12 amino acids. Trimming took off 8 bases at V and 4 bases at J, with 9 bases between the two ends. Germline V gene data show CDR1 as SEHNR and CDR2 as FQNEAQ (reference sequence).

This clonotype was observed at least ten times. This sequence joins TRBV29-1 and TRBJ1-1; TRBD1 matches 7 bases. Germline V gene data show CDR1 as SQVTM and CDR2 as ANQGSEA. V trimming: 7 bases; J trimming: 0 bases; junction bases outside the gene matches: 8. The CDR3 has 14 residues. The CDR3 protein is CSAGTVRMNTEAFF. The DNA of the CDR3 is TGCAGCGCCGGGACAGTTCGAATGAACACTGAAGCTTTCTTT.